One and the same sample provided the 5 T cell receptor beta chains below, sequenced in a study of T cell responses to AZD1222 COVID-19 vaccine. The protocol was immunoSEQ multiplex PCR, while the TCRdb copy is restricted to in-frame clones and leaves out a portion. This table has around 99,000 clones, approximately 90% appearing once. Sequencing used peripheral blood, obtained 28 days after the second AZD1222 dose. All receptors derive from an adult who received the AZD1222 COVID-19 vaccine.

This clone has a single count. This chain joins TRBV10-3 and TRBJ1-5, with TRBD1 as a possible D gene (5 bases). V lost 3 bases and J 5 bases, leaving 8 bases between the germline ends. The length of the CDR3 is 13 residues. Germline assignment: CDR1 ENHRY and CDR2 SYGVKD. The CDR3 loop reads CAISDRDHQPQHF. CDR3 in DNA: TGTGCCATCAGTGACAGGGATCATCAGCCCCAGCATTTT.

The genes are TRBV29-1 and TRBJ2-1; 12 bases are shared with TRBD1. The CDR3 sequence is 13 residues long. Germline V lookup: CDR1 SQVTM, CDR2 ANQGSEA. The V segment lost 5 bases and the J segment 8 bases; nucleotides outside the gene matches: 4. CDR3 sequence reads: CSVRGTGGDEQFF. Here the CDR3 DNA reads TGCAGCGTTCGGGGGACAGGGGGCGATGAGCAGTTCTTC.

The J gene is TRBJ1-3, the V gene TRBV28, with unresolved D. Trimming took off 6 bases at V and 2 bases at J, with 11 bases between the two ends. Germline values: CDR1 MDHEN, CDR2 SYDVKM. The CDR3 has 14 amino acids. The CDR3 DNA follows: TGTGCCAGCAGGGACGGAGGCGCTGGAAACACCATATATTTT. Amino acid sequence: CASRDGGAGNTIYF.

The chain employs TRBV5-8 and TRBJ2-1; 8 bases fit TRBD2. CDR1 is SGHTS, CDR2 YDEGEE, per germline. V trimming: 3 bases; J trimming: 5 bases; junction bases outside the gene matches: 13. The CDR3 spans 17 residues. CDR3 sequence: CASSSRIREGVHNEQFF. CDR3 coding DNA: TGTGCCAGCAGCTCCCGGATCCGGGAGGGGGTCCACAATGAGCAGTTCTTC.

This rearrangement joins TRBV28 to TRBJ1-4; D not resolved. Germline values: CDR1 MDHEN, CDR2 SYDVKM. V was cut by 5 bases and J by 8 bases, with 15 bases left in between. This CDR3 spans 14 amino acids. CDR3 DNA sequence: TGTGCCAGCAGTACTGACGGGGTCGGAGAAAAACTGTTTTTT. It specifies CASSTDGVGEKLFF.